These 32 T cell receptor beta chains share one sample of origin, sequenced in a study of neoadjuvant nivolumab and ipilimumab in lung cancer. Here immunoSEQ multiplex PCR was the method, and the copy in TCRdb shows in-frame clones only, minus some. The table includes some 37,000 clones, 80% to 90% detected once. The source material was peripheral blood, sampled before neoadjuvant nivolumab, alone or with ipilimumab. The receptor set was obtained from an adult with non-small cell lung cancer.

The V and J genes are TRBV19 and TRBJ2-7, with 7 bases matching TRBD1. The V gene's germline CDR1 is LNHDA and CDR2 SQIVND (reference sequence). Trimming cost V 3 bases and J 2 bases; bases outside gene matches: 4. This CDR3 has 14 amino acids. CDR3 DNA: TGTGCCAGTAGTATCCTTGGGACAGCCTACGAGCAGTACTTC. Translated, it gives CASSILGTAYEQYF. The whole variable domain, filled in from reference TRBV19 and TRBJ2-7, reads DGGITQSPKYLFRKEGQNVTLSCEQNLNHDAMYWYRQDPGQGLRLIYYSQIVNDFQKGDIAEGYSVSREKKESFPLTVTSAQKNPTAFYLCASSILGTAYEQYFGPGTRLTVT.

The chain recombines TRBV14 with TRBJ2-7; TRBD2 matches at 14 bases. The germline V gene has CDR1 SGHDN and CDR2 FVKESK. The V and J ends lost 2 bases and 2 bases, in that order; junction bases with no gene match: 5. This CDR3 comprises 17 residues. The CDR3 region is CASSQLGGLAGAYEQYF. The CDR3 coding sequence is TGTGCCAGCAGCCAACTGGGGGGACTAGCGGGGGCCTACGAGCAGTACTTC.

The chain recombines TRBV5-4 with TRBJ2-7; the D call may be TRBD1 or TRBD2 (6 bases each). V lost 4 bases to trimming and J lost 4 bases, with 21 bases between them. Germline V gene sequence: CDR1 SGHNT, CDR2 YYREEE (reference sequence). CDR3 length equals 16 residues. The CDR3 protein is CASSLPPGASLYEQYF. The CDR3, as DNA: TGTGCCAGCAGCCTCCCCCCGGGGGCATCGCTATACGAGCAGTACTTC.

The gene calls are TRBV2 and TRBJ2-7; TRBD1 agrees at 9 bases. The germline V gene encodes CDR1 SNHLY and CDR2 FYNNEI. After removal of 8 bases from V and 0 bases from J, the junction contained 11 bases not matched to a gene. The CDR3 length is 16 residues. The CDR3 nucleotides read TGTGCCAGCCGGGGAACCGGGACAGGGAGCTCCTACGAGCAGTACTTC. It yields the protein CASRGTGTGSSYEQYF.

The gene calls are TRBV18 and TRBJ2-2, with TRBD2 matching 8 bases. The junction had 4 bases not matched to a gene; V was cut back by 0 bases and J by 7 bases. Germline CDR1 KGHSH, CDR2 LQKENI. The CDR3 totals 15 residues. The CDR3 nucleotides are TGTGCCAGCTCACCACCGGCGGGAGGTCTCGGGGAGCTGTTTTTT. Protein: CASSPPAGGLGELFF. Full variable domain (rest looked up from reference TRBV18 and TRBJ2-2): NAGVMQNPRHLVRRRGQEARLRCSPMKGHSHVYWYRQLPEEGLKFMVYLQKENIIDESGMPKERFSAEFPKEGPSILRIQQVVRGDSAAYFCASSPPAGGLGELFFGEGSRLTVL.

The V gene is TRBV27, the J gene TRBJ2-3, with D unresolved. This CDR3 comprises 14 residues. Trimming took off 3 bases at V and 2 bases at J, with 9 bases between the two ends. CDR1 and CDR2 from the germline V gene are MNHEY and SMNVEV (reference sequence). As DNA, the CDR3 is TGTGCCAGCAGTTTGGTGGGGTACACAGATACGCAGTATTTT. Amino acid sequence: CASSLVGYTDTQYF.

This rearrangement joins TRBV4-1 to TRBJ1-5, with D possibly matching TRBD1 (5 bases). CDR1 and CDR2 (germline): MGHRA, YSYEKL. V lost 3 bases and J lost 5, with 14 bases in between. CDR3 size: 15 residues. The CDR3 sequence: CASSQSQAGDQPQHF. CDR3 DNA sequence: TGCGCCAGCAGCCAGTCCCAGGCGGGGGATCAGCCCCAGCATTTT.

This clone was recorded once. The chain recombines TRBV27 with TRBJ1-2; the D gene is possibly TRBD1 (6 bases). Germline V gene data show CDR1 as MNHEY and CDR2 as SMNVEV (reference sequence). V dropped 4 bases and J dropped 5 bases, with 14 bases sitting between them. The CDR3 totals 14 residues. The chain's CDR3 is CASSSADRSYGYTF. The CDR3 region has the DNA TGTGCCAGCAGTTCTGCGGACAGAAGTTATGGCTACACCTTC.

V gene TRBV10-3 combines with J gene TRBJ2-5, with 8 bases matching TRBD1. V was clipped by 2 bases and J by 7 bases; unmatched bases: 6. Germline CDR1 ENHRY, CDR2 SYGVKD. The CDR3 runs to 14 residues. CDR3 region: CAISEKTGAGTQYF. Written as DNA, the CDR3 is TGTGCCATCAGTGAGAAGACAGGGGCAGGGACCCAGTACTTC.

V gene TRBV7-6 combines with J gene TRBJ2-2; 13 bases line up with TRBD2. The CDR3 spans 16 residues. V gave up 4 bases and J gave up 3 bases; unmatched junction bases: 2. Germline values: CDR1 SGHVS, CDR2 FNYEAQ. The CDR3 loop is CASSSGLAGHTGELFF. In DNA, the CDR3 is TGTGCCAGCAGCTCGGGACTAGCGGGACACACCGGGGAGCTGTTTTTT.

This chain uses TRBV29-1 with TRBJ1-2; D possibly corresponds to TRBD1 (6 bases). Trimming stripped 4 bases from V and 8 bases from J, with 29 bases between. The CDR3 sequence is 17 residues long. Germline V CDR1 and CDR2: SQVTM, ANQGSEA. CDR3 in amino acids: CSVGGRDNRALSEGYTF. In DNA, the CDR3 is TGCAGCGTTGGGGGGAGGGACAACAGGGCCCTATCTGAGGGCTACACCTTC.

The chain has TRBV5-1 and TRBJ2-7; no clear D gene. Germline loops: CDR1 SGHRS, CDR2 YFSETQ. The CDR3 extends over 15 amino acids. V was pared by 2 bases and J by 1 base, with 13 bases between. CDR3 protein: CASSLSSGGSYEQYF. In DNA, the CDR3 is TGCGCCAGCAGCTTAAGTTCAGGCGGATCCTACGAGCAGTACTTC.

The CDR3: CASSLGGLGNQPQHF. DNA for the CDR3: TGTGCCAGCAGCTTAGGGGGGTTGGGCAATCAGCCCCAGCATTTT. V and J are TRBV7-9 and TRBJ1-5; TRBD1 is a possible D gene (5 bases). The germline gives CDR1 SEHNR, CDR2 FQNEAQ (reference sequence). The CDR3 runs 15 residues. Trimming pared 1 base from V and 2 bases from J, leaving 9 bases between.

V usage is TRBV5-1 and J usage is TRBJ2-7; 10 bases are shared with TRBD1. CDR1 and CDR2 from the germline V gene are SGHRS and YFSETQ. The CDR3 is 15 amino acids. V lost 4 bases and J lost 10; bases outside the gene matches: 14. This CDR3 reads CASSPTSGTGVEQYF. CDR3 in DNA: TGCGCCAGCAGCCCTACTTCCGGGACAGGGGTTGAACAGTACTTC. The complete variable domain, with remaining parts taken from reference TRBV5-1 and TRBJ2-7, reads KAGVTQTPRYLIKTRGQQVTLSCSPISGHRSVSWYQQTPGQGLQFLFEYFSETQRNKGNFPGRFSGRQFSNSRSEMNVSTLELGDSALYLCASSPTSGTGVEQYFGPGTRLTVT.

There are a few counts of this clone. This rearrangement joins TRBV28 to TRBJ1-2, with 7 nucleotides matching TRBD1. The germline V gene encodes CDR1 MDHEN and CDR2 SYDVKM. The V and J ends lost 6 bases and 3 bases, in that order; junction bases with no gene match: 1. The CDR3 is made up of 12 amino acids. The DNA of the CDR3 is TGTGCCAGCAGACAGGGGTACTATGGCTACACCTTC. This sequence encodes CASRQGYYGYTF.

The J gene is TRBJ2-7, the V gene TRBV5-1; 10 nucleotides agree with TRBD1. This CDR3 contains 18 residues. Germline assignment: CDR1 SGHRS and CDR2 YFSETQ. V shed 3 bases, J shed 6 bases, and the junction held 18 bases outside the gene matches. The CDR3 DNA follows: TGCGCCAGCAGCTGGGGACAGGGGTTTCTGCGGGAGTGGGGCGAGCAGTACTTC. This translates into CASSWGQGFLREWGEQYF.

The chain links TRBV11-2 to TRBJ2-5; the D is unclear. In germline, CDR1 is SGHAT, CDR2 FQNNGV. This CDR3 is 14 amino acids long. V shed 4 bases and J shed 5 bases, with 14 bases lying between them. CDR3 loop: CASSSLRIRETQYF. CDR3 nucleotide sequence: TGTGCCAGCAGCTCTCTCAGGATTAGGGAGACCCAGTACTTC.

The chain couples TRBV30 to TRBJ2-7, with 12 bases that match TRBD1. Germline loops: CDR1 GTSNPN, CDR2 SVGIG (reference sequence). V lost 1 base, J lost 4 bases, and 2 bases stayed unmatched. The CDR3 runs 14 residues. The chain's CDR3 is CAWSGGQGAYEQYF. As DNA, the CDR3 is TGTGCCTGGAGTGGGGGACAGGGGGCATACGAGCAGTACTTC.

This clone has only a few counts. The chain recombines TRBV7-8 with TRBJ2-5; 12 nucleotides agree with TRBD2. Germline values: CDR1 SGHVS, CDR2 FQNEAQ. The trim removed 5 bases at V and 4 bases at J, leaving 5 bases unmatched. The CDR3 spans 15 residues. The CDR3 spells CASSATSGSAETQYF. In DNA, the CDR3 is TGTGCCAGCAGCGCGACTAGCGGGAGTGCAGAGACCCAGTACTTC.

The J gene is TRBJ2-3, the V gene TRBV2; D not certain. Per the germline V gene, CDR1 is SNHLY and CDR2 is FYNNEI. This CDR3 contains 15 residues. Trimming left V 4 bases short and J 1 base short, with 12 bases between. CDR3 residues: CASSVGVGGTDTQYF. CDR3 coding DNA: TGTGCCAGCAGTGTTGGGGTAGGCGGCACAGATACGCAGTATTTT.

This chain joins TRBV11-2 and TRBJ2-5; D unresolved. Trimming removed 0 bases from V and 2 bases from J, with 10 bases in between. The V gene's germline CDR1 is SGHAT and CDR2 FQNNGV. The CDR3 consists of 15 residues. CDR3 residues: CASSLDWNSQETQYF. CDR3 in DNA: TGTGCCAGCAGCTTAGATTGGAACTCACAAGAGACCCAGTACTTC.

This chain joins TRBV19 and TRBJ2-7; D may be TRBD1 (5 bases). V lost 5 bases and J 1 base, leaving 15 bases between the germline ends. The CDR3 has 15 residues. Germline loops: CDR1 LNHDA, CDR2 SQIVND (reference sequence). CDR3 in amino acids: CASSPGGAPSYEQYF. Written as DNA, the CDR3 is TGTGCCAGTAGTCCGGGTGGGGCTCCGTCCTACGAGCAGTACTTC.

V usage is TRBV7-9 and J usage is TRBJ1-1; no definite D call. The CDR3 is 14 amino acids. The germline gives CDR1 SEHNR, CDR2 FQNEAQ (reference sequence). V was shortened by 5 bases and J by 7 bases, with 17 bases between the two germline ends. Here the CDR3 reads CASSPRTMSSEAFF. CDR3 DNA: TGTGCCAGCAGCCCCCGTACGATGAGCAGTGAAGCTTTCTTT.

The rearrangement joins TRBV30 to TRBJ2-5; either TRBD1 or TRBD2 may supply D (5 bases each). The CDR3 loop spans 11 amino acids. V lost 1 base and J lost 5, with 5 bases in between. CDR1 is GTSNPN, CDR2 SVGIG, per germline (reference sequence). The CDR3 sequence is CAWSGGETQYF. CDR3 DNA: TGTGCCTGGAGTGGGGGGGAGACCCAGTACTTC.

The chain joins TRBV29-1 to TRBJ2-3; no reliable D call. The germline V gene encodes CDR1 SQVTM and CDR2 ANQGSEA. This CDR3 region has 11 residues. Trimming shortened V by 7 bases and J by 4 bases, and 9 bases separated the two germline ends. In DNA, the CDR3 is TGCAGCGGGAACACGGCAGATACGCAGTATTTT. Amino acid sequence: CSGNTADTQYF.

The rearrangement joins TRBV5-4 to TRBJ2-5, with D perhaps TRBD1 (6 bases). The CDR3 is 13 amino acids. Germline CDR1 reads SGHNT; CDR2 reads YYREEE (reference sequence). The V and J ends lost 2 bases and 3 bases respectively, with 8 bases between them. The CDR3 nucleotides read TGTGCCAGCAGCTTCCCAGGGGAAGAGACCCAGTACTTC. It yields the protein CASSFPGEETQYF.

The chain uses TRBV5-4 and TRBJ2-3, with D unclear. Germline V gives CDR1 SGHNT, CDR2 YYREEE (reference sequence). The CDR3 has 14 amino acids. Between the trimmed V and J ends, which lost 4 bases and 2 bases, there was a span of 11 bases. The chain's CDR3 is CASSLIGDTDTQYF. The CDR3 DNA sequence: TGTGCCAGCAGCCTTATAGGAGACACAGATACGCAGTATTTT.

The chain joins TRBV15 to TRBJ2-1; 11 bases fit TRBD2. The CDR3 is made up of 15 amino acids. The V segment lost 8 bases and the J segment 0 bases; nucleotides outside the gene matches: 3. Looked up from germline, CDR1 is LNHNV and CDR2 is YYDKDF (reference sequence). Here the CDR3 reads CATLAGGSSYNEQFF. DNA for the CDR3: TGTGCCACCTTAGCGGGAGGGAGCTCCTACAATGAGCAGTTCTTC.

The chain couples TRBV7-9 to TRBJ2-1, with D possibly TRBD1 on 5 matching bases. Between the trimmed V and J ends, which lost 5 bases and 6 bases, there was a span of 20 bases. In germline, CDR1 is SEHNR, CDR2 FQNEAQ (reference sequence). This CDR3 region has 16 residues. The CDR3 is CASSKGRAGSGNEQFF. CDR3 nucleotides: TGTGCCAGCAGCAAAGGTAGGGCAGGGTCTGGCAATGAGCAGTTCTTC.

CDR3 region: CASSTLHRDGYGYTF. The DNA for the CDR3 is TGTGCCAGTAGTACCCTTCACAGGGATGGCTATGGCTACACCTTC. V gene TRBV19 combines with J gene TRBJ1-2; a possible D gene is TRBD1 (6 bases). Germline V gene data show CDR1 as LNHDA and CDR2 as SQIVND (reference sequence). This CDR3 is 15 amino acids long. Deletions cut 4 bases from V and 4 bases from J, with 16 bases between.

The chain carries TRBV19 and TRBJ2-7, with 10 bases aligning to TRBD2. Germline V gives CDR1 LNHDA, CDR2 SQIVND (reference sequence). Losses at the gene ends were 4 bases for V and 2 bases for J; bases not matched to a gene: 11. CDR3 length: 17 residues. Written as DNA, the CDR3 is TGTGCCAGTAGTACCGCCCGGCCTAGCGGGGGCACCTACGAGCAGTACTTC. It codes for CASSTARPSGGTYEQYF.

The chain couples TRBV5-1 to TRBJ1-2, with D unclear. Germline loops: CDR1 SGHRS, CDR2 YFSETQ. The CDR3 runs 13 residues. With 4 bases removed from V and 3 bases from J, the gap between germline ends came to 10 bases. The CDR3 nucleotides read TGCGCCAGCAGCCCCGCGCCGGACTATGGCTACACCTTC. This codes for CASSPAPDYGYTF. The variable domain in full, with the rest retrieved from reference TRBV5-1 and TRBJ1-2, is KAGVTQTPRYLIKTRGQQVTLSCSPISGHRSVSWYQQTPGQGLQFLFEYFSETQRNKGNFPGRFSGRQFSNSRSEMNVSTLELGDSALYLCASSPAPDYGYTFGSGTRLTVV.